This T cell receptor (beta chain) emerged from a study of T cells in Graves' hyperthyroidism and ophthalmopathy. Looked up from germline, CDR1 is MGHRA and CDR2 is YSYEKL. V was trimmed by 0 bases and J by 2 bases, leaving 9 bases between them. This CDR3 is built from 15 residues. In making diagnoses, clinical symptoms, serum thyroxine and TRAb, thyroid ultrasound and orbital computed tomography were all used. Researchers amplified the TCR beta CDR3 regions from RNA transcripts. During a first-round RT-PCR of the TCR CDR3, the HTBI primer set was used. TCRdb reprocessed the multiplex PCR reads with MiXCR, giving one entry per CDR3 protein. The sample holds more than 450,000 distinct CDR3 sequences, around 15% seen once. Ten or more counts support this clonotype.

The chain recombines TRBV4-1 with TRBJ2-3, with no clear D. This TCR was sampled from a woman in her forties with Graves' hyperthyroidism. Sequenced sample: blood. The CDR3 nucleotides are TGCGCCAGCAGCCAAGATTCGTGGATCACAGATACGCAGTATTTT. As protein: CASSQDSWITDTQYF.